Listed below are T cell receptor beta chains from one sample, sequenced in a study of beta chain features in type 1 diabetes. This table comes from immunoSEQ multiplex PCR, and its TCRdb copy is limited to in-frame clones, with some not included. The profile covers around 160,000 clones, with around 8.6% appearing a single time and under 0.65% taken by the ten largest. Sequenced material: central memory CD4+ T cells from blood. Receptor source: a woman between 18 and 29 years old with type 1 diabetes. Each CDR3 is given with its conserved first and last residue. Each record gives: D gene, J gene, clone size, V gene, CDR3 DNA, CDR3 protein. D genes are given only for firm matches. A clone size is listed for some rows: how often the clone was seen (once, few, many), or a class if it is expanded.

D gene: NA; J gene: TRBJ2-7; clone size: NA; V gene: TRBV7-8; CDR3 DNA: TGTGCCAGCAGCTTACCCCGGGGTAGTGGTGCCTACGAGCAGTACTTC; CDR3 protein: CASSLPRGSGAYEQYF
D gene: TRBD1; J gene: TRBJ1-1; clone size: NA; V gene: TRBV29-1; CDR3 DNA: TGCAGCGTTGAGGGACAGGGGGGGGTGGGTGAAGCTTTCTTT; CDR3 protein: CSVEGQGGVGEAFF
D gene: NA; J gene: TRBJ1-1; clone size: NA; V gene: TRBV29-1; CDR3 DNA: TGCAGCGTGGGACATCGGAACACTGAAGCTTTCTTT; CDR3 protein: CSVGHRNTEAFF
D gene: TRBD1; J gene: TRBJ2-2; clone size: few; V gene: TRBV4-1; CDR3 DNA: TGCGCCAGCAGCTTGGACAGGGCCCGTCACGGGGAGCTGTTTTTT; CDR3 protein: CASSLDRARHGELFF
D gene: TRBD1; J gene: TRBJ1-6; clone size: NA; V gene: TRBV5-1; CDR3 DNA: TGCGCCAGCAGCTCGGGACAGAATAATTCACCCCTCCACTTT; CDR3 protein: CASSSGQNNSPLHF
D gene: NA; J gene: TRBJ2-3; clone size: NA; V gene: TRBV2; CDR3 DNA: TGTGCCAGCAGTGCCCCCCCCTCGCGAGATACGCAGTATTTT; CDR3 protein: CASSAPPSRDTQYF
D gene: NA; J gene: TRBJ2-7; clone size: few; V gene: TRBV11-1; CDR3 DNA: TGTGCCAGCAGCGCGACTAACTCCTACGAGCAGTACTTC; CDR3 protein: CASSATNSYEQYF
D gene: NA; J gene: TRBJ1-4; clone size: NA; V gene: TRBV5-1; CDR3 DNA: TGCGCCAGCAGCCCTAGAACGGGGGAAAAACTGTTTTTT; CDR3 protein: CASSPRTGEKLFF
D gene: NA; J gene: TRBJ2-7; clone size: NA; V gene: TRBV7-2; CDR3 DNA: TGTGCCAGCAGCTATAGTACCGGTGGGGCGGCCGAGCAGTACTTC; CDR3 protein: CASSYSTGGAAEQYF
D gene: NA; J gene: TRBJ2-5; clone size: NA; V gene: TRBV28; CDR3 DNA: TGTGCCAGCAGGGGTTATTCCGGACAGACCAAAGAGACCCAGTACTTC; CDR3 protein: CASRGYSGQTKETQYF
D gene: NA; J gene: TRBJ2-1; clone size: few; V gene: TRBV5-1; CDR3 DNA: TGCGCCAGCAGCCCACAGGCGCCCGGGTACAATGAGCAGTTCTTC; CDR3 protein: CASSPQAPGYNEQFF
D gene: TRBD1; J gene: TRBJ1-1; clone size: few; V gene: TRBV15; CDR3 DNA: TGTGCCACCAGCAGAGATTATGACAGGGCAAACACTGAAGCTTTCTTT; CDR3 protein: CATSRDYDRANTEAFF
D gene: NA; J gene: TRBJ1-1; clone size: NA; V gene: TRBV4-3; CDR3 DNA: TGCGCCAGCAGCCAAGGGGGAGCTACCGAAGCTTTCTTT; CDR3 protein: CASSQGGATEAFF
D gene: TRBD2; J gene: TRBJ2-5; clone size: few; V gene: TRBV5-6; CDR3 DNA: TGTGCCAGCAGGACAGGACTAGCGAGGGGTGAGCAGTACTTC; CDR3 protein: CASRTGLARGEQYF
D gene: TRBD1; J gene: TRBJ2-3; clone size: NA; V gene: TRBV5-4; CDR3 DNA: TGTGCCAGCAGGTCCGGGACAGGGGTTGGGGATACGCAGTATTTT; CDR3 protein: CASRSGTGVGDTQYF
D gene: NA; J gene: TRBJ2-1; clone size: NA; V gene: TRBV29-1; CDR3 DNA: TGCAGCGTTGCGCCTAACAATGAGCAGTTCTTC; CDR3 protein: CSVAPNNEQFF
D gene: TRBD1; J gene: TRBJ2-1; clone size: few; V gene: TRBV7-9; CDR3 DNA: TGTGCCAGCAGCCCGGGACAGTTCTCCTACAATGAGCAGTTCTTC; CDR3 protein: CASSPGQFSYNEQFF
D gene: NA; J gene: TRBJ1-2; clone size: few; V gene: TRBV28; CDR3 DNA: TGTGCCAGCTACGGTGGACTGGCTGCTAGCGGCTACACCTTC; CDR3 protein: CASYGGLAASGYTF
D gene: TRBD1; J gene: TRBJ1-5; clone size: few; V gene: TRBV13; CDR3 DNA: TGTGCCAGCAGCTTAGGCCGACAGGGGGCTTATAGCAATCAGCCCCAGCATTTT; CDR3 protein: CASSLGRQGAYSNQPQHF
D gene: NA; J gene: TRBJ2-3; clone size: few; V gene: TRBV28; CDR3 DNA: TGTGCCAGCAGCGGCCAATCTGGGACTTTTAATACGCAGTATTTT; CDR3 protein: CASSGQSGTFNTQYF
D gene: NA; J gene: TRBJ1-2; clone size: few; V gene: TRBV30; CDR3 DNA: TGTGCCTGGAGAGGTGGACATACCTATGGCTACACCTTC; CDR3 protein: CAWRGGHTYGYTF